This TCR beta chain comes out of a study of T cells after yellow fever vaccination. Worth noting for this clonotype: Its antigen is still unknown.

They built TCR cDNA with 5'RACE template switching, a step that put in a universal primer site and UMIs. TCRdb itself ran the 5' RACE reads through MiXCR, one entry per CDR3 protein. Among some 340,000 distinct CDR3 sequences listed, over 4% were seen once. Study-wide points: Booster sampling recovered most clones from primary vaccination (roughly 96% CD4, 88% CD8).

CDR1 SEHNR and CDR2 FQNEAQ come from the germline V gene (reference sequence). V was clipped by 4 bases and J by 1 base, with 13 bases between them. This CDR3 is 15 amino acids long. The sequences come from PBMCs, collected 5 days after the yellow fever booster vaccination. This chain connects TRBV7-9 to TRBJ1-1; no clear D. The receptor comes from a man younger than 35 who received the YFV17D yellow fever vaccine. CDR3 in amino acids: CASSSLSGWNTEAFF. The CDR3 nucleotides are TGTGCCAGCAGCTCTCTCTCGGGTTGGAACACTGAAGCTTTCTTT.